This entry features one TCR beta chain sequence. Its specificity is unknown. Other DNA variants within this sample encode the same CDR3. The sample belongs to a study of cytomegalovirus exposure and HLA in healthy donors. Study-wide results and limits: The study designated about 160 TCR beta chains cytomegalovirus-associated.

The primer mix had 60 Vbeta and 13 Jbeta primers. The protocol was immunoSEQ multiplex PCR, while the TCRdb copy is restricted to in-frame clones and leaves out a portion. This sample has 150,000 or so clones, with around 76% found just once. Germline V gene sequence: CDR1 SGHTA, CDR2 FQGNSA. The CDR3 is 11 amino acids. V lost 6 bases to trimming and J lost 3 bases, with 6 bases between them. V and J are TRBV7-2 and TRBJ2-7; no firm D call. Sequenced sample: PBMCs. The receptor was isolated from a man aged 35 to 55 in good health and CMV-seropositive. The DNA of the CDR3 is TGTGCCAGCAGTTCCTTCTACGAGCAGTACTTC. Its protein product is CASSSFYEQYF.